Sequencing of this T cell receptor (beta chain) was carried out in a study of T-cell memory formation after mild COVID-19. This CDR3 contains 15 residues. Germline-derived CDR1 and CDR2 are SGHTA and FQGTGA. The V segment lost 2 bases and the J segment 2 bases; nucleotides outside the gene matches: 1. Study findings and constraints: Mainly in CM and EM were contracting CD4+ clones; CD8+ were in EMRA. Cross-reactive memory apparently joined, as some responding clones appeared in pre-infection memory. CD4+ bias marked clones expanding day 15 to 37, unlike balanced contracting clones.

With respect to this clonotype: Antigen unknown.

Constant-segment primers were used for 5'RACE, and the resulting TCR alpha and TCR beta cDNA libraries carried sample barcodes and UMIs. One entry per CDR3 protein results from TCRdb running MiXCR on the 5' RACE reads. The sample contains about 180,000 distinct CDR3 sequences, 15% to 20% of which appear only once. The origin of this receptor is a man younger than 35 who had mild COVID-19 (a few samples of this study predate the infection). Cell type and time point are not known. Sequencing input: PBMCs or a T cell subset sorted from them (not recorded which). This rearrangement joins TRBV7-3 to TRBJ2-5, with TRBD2 matching 11 bases. The CDR3 region is CASSLLAGGQETQYF. CDR3 DNA: TGTGCCAGCAGCTTACTAGCGGGGGGACAAGAGACCCAGTACTTC.